The 15 T cell receptor beta chains below were found in one sample sequenced in a study of vaccination and CD4 T cells after COVID-19. The antigens of these receptors remain unknown. Treatment reported: approximately 10-day PBMC culture with coronavirus spike peptide pools or control peptides (ViraFEST assay). Researchers used the Oncomine TCR Beta short-read assay to sequence DNA from cultured CD4+ T cells. TCRdb analysed the PCR reads with MiXCR anew, one entry per CDR3 protein. The sample lists roughly 12,000 distinct CDR3 sequences, about half seen once, with 25% to 30% in the top ten. The sequenced material came from CD4+ T cells from blood, cultured in vitro. The receptor set was obtained from a human donor who had recovered from COVID-19.

The chain carries TRBV2 and TRBJ2-7; tentatively, D is TRBD2 (6 bases). Germline CDR1 reads SNHLY; CDR2 reads FYNNEI. CDR3 size: 14 residues. Trimming removed 1 base at V and 3 bases at J, with 10 bases between. As DNA, the CDR3 is TGTGCCAGCAGTGAAGACGGCGGGGTCTACGAGCAGTACTTC. It codes for CASSEDGGVYEQYF.

The chain links TRBV12-3 or TRBV12-4 to TRBJ1-6, with TRBD1 matching 9 bases. The CDR3 contains 14 residues. The ends lost 5 bases at V and 7 bases at J; junction bases unmatched: 3. The CDR3 DNA reads as TGTGCCAGCAGTCCACAGGGGGCAAATTCACCCCTCCACTTT. This gives the protein CASSPQGANSPLHF.

Written as DNA, the CDR3 is TGTGCCAGTAGTATAGATCGTGAGACTGAAGCTTTCTTT. This sequence encodes CASSIDRETEAFF. This sequence joins TRBV19 and TRBJ1-1; D remains ambiguous. V gave up 0 bases and J gave up 5 bases, with 7 bases separating them. The germline V gene encodes CDR1 LNHDA and CDR2 SQIVND (reference sequence). The CDR3 extends over 13 amino acids.

The DNA of the CDR3 is TGTGCCAGCAGACGTGACAGGGGGCGAGCTTTCTTT. Protein product: CASRRDRGRAFF. The V and J genes are TRBV27 and TRBJ1-1; 10 bases align to TRBD1. Germline assignment: CDR1 MNHEY and CDR2 SMNVEV (reference sequence). The CDR3 runs 12 residues. Trimming at V came to 6 bases and at J to 10 bases, leaving 5 bases not matched to a gene.

This clonotype was recorded only once. V gene TRBV10-2 combines with J gene TRBJ1-1; D unclear. Germline V CDR1 and CDR2: WSHSY, SAAADI. The ends were cut back, 2 bases at V and 8 bases at J, with 9 bases in the middle. The CDR3 loop spans 12 amino acids. The CDR3 region has the DNA TGCGCCAGCAGTGAGGCCCGCCAAGAAGCTTTCTTT. The encoded protein is CASSEARQEAFF.

This clonotype is large within its sample. The V gene is TRBV10-3, the J gene TRBJ1-4; 7 bases are a match to TRBD1. The CDR3 runs to 13 residues. Losses at the gene ends were 0 bases for V and 8 bases for J; bases not matched to a gene: 0. Germline CDR1 is ENHRY and CDR2 is SYGVKD. The CDR3 here is CAISESGGEKLFF. As DNA, the CDR3 is TGTGCCATCAGTGAGTCAGGGGGCGAAAAACTGTTTTTT.

This chain links TRBV27 with TRBJ1-1; 9 bases line up with TRBD1. The germline V gene encodes CDR1 MNHEY and CDR2 SMNVEV (reference sequence). This CDR3 region has 16 residues. Unmatched junction bases numbered 8, after V lost 2 bases and J lost 4 bases. Here the CDR3 reads CASSLIQGALVTEAFF. In DNA form, the CDR3 reads TGTGCCAGCAGTTTAATACAGGGGGCGCTGGTCACTGAAGCTTTCTTT.

V and J are TRBV20-1 and TRBJ1-5, with D perhaps matching TRBD1 (6 bases). Trimming took 6 bases from V and 3 from J, leaving 9 bases between them. The CDR3 consists of 12 residues. Per the germline V gene, CDR1 is DFQATT and CDR2 is SNEGSKA (reference sequence). The CDR3 here is CSANRDNQPQHF. CDR3 sequence (DNA): TGCAGTGCCAACAGGGACAATCAGCCCCAGCATTTT.

This clonotype has a handful of counts. The chain carries TRBV20-1 and TRBJ2-2; D possibly uses TRBD1 or TRBD2 (5 bases each). The V gene's germline CDR1 is DFQATT and CDR2 SNEGSKA (reference sequence). Trimming removed 3 bases at V and 1 base at J, with 18 bases between. This CDR3 contains 17 residues. The CDR3 loop is CSARFQGTPGNTGELFF. CDR3 sequence (DNA): TGCAGTGCTAGGTTCCAAGGGACGCCTGGGAACACCGGGGAGCTGTTTTTT.

This clonotype appeared a single time. V and J are TRBV6-1 and TRBJ2-3; TRBD2 is a possible D gene (5 bases). The germline V and J ends were trimmed by 6 bases and 0 bases, with 13 bases remaining between them. Germline-derived CDR1 and CDR2 are MNHNS and SASEGT. The CDR3 length is 15 residues. Here the CDR3 reads CASSQLVGSTDTQYF. CDR3 sequence (DNA): TGTGCCAGCAGCCAACTAGTTGGGAGCACAGATACGCAGTATTTT.

The chain carries TRBV12-3 or TRBV12-4 and TRBJ1-5; TRBD1 agrees at 8 bases. V was pared by 5 bases and J by 0 bases, with 6 bases of the junction left unmatched. This CDR3 is built from 16 residues. Here the CDR3 DNA reads TGTGCCAGCAGTGTCGACAGGGGTTATAGCAATCAGCCCCAGCATTTT. Amino acids: CASSVDRGYSNQPQHF.

The J gene is TRBJ2-1, the V gene TRBV6-5; TRBD2 matches 9 bases. CDR1 is MNHEY, CDR2 SVGAGI, per germline. The ends lost 0 bases at V and 9 bases at J; junction bases unmatched: 6. The CDR3 spans 15 residues. The CDR3 nucleotides read TGTGCCAGCAGTTACTCGGCGCTAGCGGGGAGTGAGCAGTTCTTC. Translating it yields CASSYSALAGSEQFF.

The V call is TRBV12-3 or TRBV12-4, the J call TRBJ1-6, with 9 bases that match TRBD1. The CDR3 has 16 residues. Trimming cost V 6 bases and J 5 bases; bases outside gene matches: 8. For the CDR3, the DNA is TGTGCCAGCAGACCCGGCGGGACAGGGAATAATTCACCCCTCCACTTT. This encodes CASRPGGTGNNSPLHF.

A single count supports this clonotype. The chain carries TRBV6-5 and TRBJ1-6; 10 bases line up with TRBD1. The V gene end was trimmed by 2 bases and the J gene end by 5 bases; junction bases not matched to a gene: 0. The germline gives CDR1 MNHEY, CDR2 SVGAGI. The CDR3 is 15 residues long. CDR3 region: CASSYGTGDNSPLHF. The CDR3 DNA reads TGTGCCAGCAGTTACGGGACAGGGGATAATTCACCCCTCCACTTT.

The genes are TRBV5-4 and TRBJ1-1; D perhaps matches TRBD1 (6 bases). Trimming left V 0 bases short and J 0 bases short, with 9 bases between. This CDR3 comprises 15 residues. CDR1 SGHNT and CDR2 YYREEE come from the germline V gene (reference sequence). The CDR3 DNA follows: TGTGCCAGCAGCTTGGCGAGACAGGTGAACACTGAAGCTTTCTTT. This codes for CASSLARQVNTEAFF.